This T cell receptor (beta chain) originates from a study of T cells in Graves' hyperthyroidism and ophthalmopathy. Study observations and caveats: Appearing also in blood were most of the thyroid clonotypes expanded above 0.001.

About this clonotype: No antigen is known for it.

Diagnosis rested on symptoms, serum thyroxine and TRAb, thyroid ultrasound, and orbital computed tomography. The V end lost 5 bases, the J end lost 5 bases, and 13 bases lay between the germline ends. CDR1 is SGHTA, CDR2 FQGNSA, per germline. The CDR3 loop spans 13 amino acids. RNA transcripts yielded amplified TCR beta CDR3 regions. The HTBI primer set was used in a first-round RT-PCR of the TCR CDR3. TCRdb re-called the multiplex PCR reads with MiXCR, one entry per CDR3 protein. The sample comprises 650,000 to 750,000 distinct CDR3 sequences, 12% to 15% of which are singletons, and roughly 10% rests with the top ten.

The J gene is TRBJ2-7, the V gene TRBV7-2; possibly TRBD2 for D (6 bases). Sequenced material: blood. The source is a woman aged 18-35 years with Graves' hyperthyroidism. The CDR3 sequence is CASSHSQRDEQYF. Written as DNA, the CDR3 is TGTGCCAGCAGCCACAGTCAGCGGGACGAGCAGTACTTC.